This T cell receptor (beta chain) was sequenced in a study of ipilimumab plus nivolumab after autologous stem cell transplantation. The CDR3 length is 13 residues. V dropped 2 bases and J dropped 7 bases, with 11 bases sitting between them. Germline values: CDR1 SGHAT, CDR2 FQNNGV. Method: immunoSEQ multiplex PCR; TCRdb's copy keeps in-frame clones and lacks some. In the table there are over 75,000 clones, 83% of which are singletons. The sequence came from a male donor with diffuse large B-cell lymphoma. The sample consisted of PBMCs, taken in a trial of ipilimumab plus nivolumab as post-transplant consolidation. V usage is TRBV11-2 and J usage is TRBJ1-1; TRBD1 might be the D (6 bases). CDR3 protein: CASSLWGANEAFF. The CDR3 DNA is TGTGCCAGCAGCTTATGGGGGGCAAATGAAGCTTTCTTT.